This TCR beta chain was recorded in a study of cytomegalovirus exposure and HLA in healthy donors. This clone has more than one count but fewer than ten. The primer mix had 60 Vbeta and 13 Jbeta primers. Sequenced by immunoSEQ multiplex PCR; TCRdb stores in-frame clones only, minus some. The table includes 35,000 to 50,000 clones, roughly 51% detected once. The receptor comes from a man aged 55-75 years in good health and CMV-seronegative. The specimen sequenced was PBMCs.

The chain's CDR3 is CASSRDRGAGANVLTF. DNA of the CDR3: TGTGCCAGCAGCAGGGACAGGGGGGCTGGGGCCAACGTCCTGACTTTC. This rearrangement joins TRBV5-4 to TRBJ2-6; 11 nucleotides align to TRBD1. This CDR3 spans 16 amino acids. CDR1 and CDR2 (germline): SGHNT, YYREEE (reference sequence). J gave up 2 bases and V 4 bases, and 2 bases lay outside the gene matches. Variable domain in full (rest from reference TRBV5-4 and TRBJ2-6): ETGVTQSPTHLIKTRGQQVTLRCSSQSGHNTVSWYQQALGQGPQFIFQYYREEENGRGNFPPRFSGLQFPNYSSELNVNALELDDSALYLCASSRDRGAGANVLTFGAGSRLTVL.